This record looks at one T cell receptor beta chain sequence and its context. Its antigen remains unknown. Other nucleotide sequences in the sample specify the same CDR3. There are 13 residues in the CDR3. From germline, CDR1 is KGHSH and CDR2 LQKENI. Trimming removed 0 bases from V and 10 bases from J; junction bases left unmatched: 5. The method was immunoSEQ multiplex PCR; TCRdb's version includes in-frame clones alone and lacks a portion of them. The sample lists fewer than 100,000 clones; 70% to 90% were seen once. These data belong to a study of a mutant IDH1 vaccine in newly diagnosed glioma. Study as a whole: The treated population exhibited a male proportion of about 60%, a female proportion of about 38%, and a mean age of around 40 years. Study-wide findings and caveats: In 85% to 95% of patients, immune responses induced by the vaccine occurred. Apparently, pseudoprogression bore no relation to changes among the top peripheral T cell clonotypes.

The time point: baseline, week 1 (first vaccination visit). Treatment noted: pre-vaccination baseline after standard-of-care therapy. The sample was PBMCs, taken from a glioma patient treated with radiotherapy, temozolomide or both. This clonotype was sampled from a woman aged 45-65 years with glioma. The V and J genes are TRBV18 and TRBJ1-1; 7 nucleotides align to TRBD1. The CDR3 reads CASSPPLDRRAFF. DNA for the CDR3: TGTGCCAGCTCACCACCCTTGGACAGGAGAGCTTTCTTT.